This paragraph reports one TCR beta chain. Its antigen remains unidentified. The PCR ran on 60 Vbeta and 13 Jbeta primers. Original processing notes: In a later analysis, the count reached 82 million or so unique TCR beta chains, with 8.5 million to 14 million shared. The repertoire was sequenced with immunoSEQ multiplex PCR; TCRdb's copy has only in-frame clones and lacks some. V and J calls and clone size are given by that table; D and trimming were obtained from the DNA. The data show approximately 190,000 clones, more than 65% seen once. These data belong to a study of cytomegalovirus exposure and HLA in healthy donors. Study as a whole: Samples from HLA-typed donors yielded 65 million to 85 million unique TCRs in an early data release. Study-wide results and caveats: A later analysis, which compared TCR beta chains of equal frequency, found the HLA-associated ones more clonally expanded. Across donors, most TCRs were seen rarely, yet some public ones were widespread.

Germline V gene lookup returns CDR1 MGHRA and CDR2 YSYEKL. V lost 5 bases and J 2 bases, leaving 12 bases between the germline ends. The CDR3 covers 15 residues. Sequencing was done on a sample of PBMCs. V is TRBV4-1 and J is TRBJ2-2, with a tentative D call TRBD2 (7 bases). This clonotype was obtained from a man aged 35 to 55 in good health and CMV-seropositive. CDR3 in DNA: TGCGCCAGCAGCGTGGGGGGGCCAAACACCGGGGAGCTGTTTTTT. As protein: CASSVGGPNTGELFF.